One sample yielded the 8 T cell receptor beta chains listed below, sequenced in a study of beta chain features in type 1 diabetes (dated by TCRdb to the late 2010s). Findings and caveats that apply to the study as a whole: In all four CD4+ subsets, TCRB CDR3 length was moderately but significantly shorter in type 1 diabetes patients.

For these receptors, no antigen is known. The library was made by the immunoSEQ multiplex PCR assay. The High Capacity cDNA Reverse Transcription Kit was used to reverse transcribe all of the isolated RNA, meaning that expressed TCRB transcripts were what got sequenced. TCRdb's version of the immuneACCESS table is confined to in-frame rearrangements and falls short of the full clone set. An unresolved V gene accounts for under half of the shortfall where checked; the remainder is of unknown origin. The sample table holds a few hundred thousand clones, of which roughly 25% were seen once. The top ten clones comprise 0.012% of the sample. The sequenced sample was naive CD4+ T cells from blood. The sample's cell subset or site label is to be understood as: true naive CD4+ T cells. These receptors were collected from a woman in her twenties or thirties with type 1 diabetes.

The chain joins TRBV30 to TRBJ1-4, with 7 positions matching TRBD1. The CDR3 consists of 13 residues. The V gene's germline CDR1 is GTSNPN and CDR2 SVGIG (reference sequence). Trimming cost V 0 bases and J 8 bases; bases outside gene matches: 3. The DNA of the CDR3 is TGTGCCTGGAGTGTACGACAGGGAGAAAAACTGTTTTTT. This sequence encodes CAWSVRQGEKLFF.

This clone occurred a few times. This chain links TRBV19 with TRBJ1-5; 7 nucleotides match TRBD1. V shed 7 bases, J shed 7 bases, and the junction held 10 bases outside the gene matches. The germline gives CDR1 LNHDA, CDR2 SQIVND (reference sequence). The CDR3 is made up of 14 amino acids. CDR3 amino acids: CASTFTGVGQPQHF. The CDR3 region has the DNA TGTGCCAGTACCTTTACAGGGGTCGGACAGCCCCAGCATTTT.

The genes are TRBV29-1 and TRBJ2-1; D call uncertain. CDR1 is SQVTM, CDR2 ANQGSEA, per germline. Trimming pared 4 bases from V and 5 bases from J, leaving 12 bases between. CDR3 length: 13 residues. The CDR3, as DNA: TGCAGCGTTGCGGCACAGTTGGACAATGAGCAGTTCTTC. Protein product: CSVAAQLDNEQFF.

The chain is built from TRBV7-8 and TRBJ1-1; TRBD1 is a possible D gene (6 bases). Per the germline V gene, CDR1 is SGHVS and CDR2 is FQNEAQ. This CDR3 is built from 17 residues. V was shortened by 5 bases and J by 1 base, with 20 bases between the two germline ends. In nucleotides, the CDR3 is TGTGCCAGCAGCATACGGACTGCCGGACAGTGGAACACTGAAGCTTTCTTT. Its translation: CASSIRTAGQWNTEAFF.

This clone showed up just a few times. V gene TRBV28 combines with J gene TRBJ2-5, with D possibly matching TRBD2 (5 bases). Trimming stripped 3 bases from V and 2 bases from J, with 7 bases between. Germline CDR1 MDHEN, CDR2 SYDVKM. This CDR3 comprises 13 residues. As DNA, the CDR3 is TGTGCCAGCAGTTTCCCGGGGCAAGAGACCCAGTACTTC. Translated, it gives CASSFPGQETQYF.

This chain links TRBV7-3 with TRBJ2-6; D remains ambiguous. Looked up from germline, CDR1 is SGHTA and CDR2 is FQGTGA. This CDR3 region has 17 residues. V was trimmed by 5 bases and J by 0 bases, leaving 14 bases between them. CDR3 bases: TGTGCCAGCAGCCCCCATGGGCCCGGCTCTGGGGCCAACGTCCTGACTTTC. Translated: CASSPHGPGSGANVLTF. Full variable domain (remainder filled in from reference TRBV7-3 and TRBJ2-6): GAGVSQTPSNKVTEKGKYVELRCDPISGHTALYWYRQSLGQGPEFLIYFQGTGAADDSGLPNDRFFAVRPEGSVSTLKIQRTERGDSAVYLCASSPHGPGSGANVLTFGAGSRLTVL.

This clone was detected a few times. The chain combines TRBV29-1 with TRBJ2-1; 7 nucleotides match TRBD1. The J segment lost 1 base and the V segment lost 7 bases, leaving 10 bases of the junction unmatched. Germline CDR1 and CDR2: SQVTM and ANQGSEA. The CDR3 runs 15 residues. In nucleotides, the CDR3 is TGCAGCGCCAGGGACAGCCTACAGTCCTACAATGAGCAGTTCTTC. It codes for CSARDSLQSYNEQFF.

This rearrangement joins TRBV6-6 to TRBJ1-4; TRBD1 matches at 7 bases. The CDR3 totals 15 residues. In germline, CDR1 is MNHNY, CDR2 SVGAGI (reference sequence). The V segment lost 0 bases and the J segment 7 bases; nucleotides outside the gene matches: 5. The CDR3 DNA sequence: TGTGCCAGCAGTTACTCGAGACAGGGTGGTGAAAAACTGTTTTTT. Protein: CASSYSRQGGEKLFF.